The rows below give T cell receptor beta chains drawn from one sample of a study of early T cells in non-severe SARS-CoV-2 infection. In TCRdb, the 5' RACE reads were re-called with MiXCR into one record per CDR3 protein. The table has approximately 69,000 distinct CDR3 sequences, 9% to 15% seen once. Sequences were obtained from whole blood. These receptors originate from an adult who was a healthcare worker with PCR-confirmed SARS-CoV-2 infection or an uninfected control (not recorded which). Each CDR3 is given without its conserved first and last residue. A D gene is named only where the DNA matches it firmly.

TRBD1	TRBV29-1	SVEDWGTGRVH
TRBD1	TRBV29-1	SVAGTGPSYNEQF
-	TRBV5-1	ASSLGVNTGELF
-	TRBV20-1	SARAQGQTQY
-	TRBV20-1	SARRGRYNEQF
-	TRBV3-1	ASSQPGGGEAF
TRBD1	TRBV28	ASGRGSYEQY
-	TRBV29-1	SVERRAGMGNTGELF
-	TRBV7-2	ASSLGLHTEAF
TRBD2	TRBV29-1	SVEDTSGTVDTQY
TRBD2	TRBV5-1	ASSPRGSGRSRSSYNEQF
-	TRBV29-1	SVGWGNYEQY
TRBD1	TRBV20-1	SAHHAQGENTIY
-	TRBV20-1	SADPPRPGNTIY
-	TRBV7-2	ASSTRTALQETQY
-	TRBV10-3	AISAVGGRETQY
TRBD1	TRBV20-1	SAPIPQGAGNEQF
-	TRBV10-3	AISESSRADTEAF
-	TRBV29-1	SVEDGSMSYEQY
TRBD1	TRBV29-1	SVFPGTGVETQY
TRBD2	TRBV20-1	SASWGGGDEQY
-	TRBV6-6	ASSYTGIPNEKLF
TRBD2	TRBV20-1	SARSPSGISYEQY
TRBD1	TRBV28	ASGTGSYEQY
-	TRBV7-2	ASSLAGAKNIQY
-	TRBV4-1	ASSHALEYEQY
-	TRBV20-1	SARDSGYNEQF
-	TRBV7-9	ASSKTGVAYEQY
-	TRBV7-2	ASSLDPGSDYGYT
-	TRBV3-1	ASSLRTKQETQY
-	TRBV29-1	SAEWGAGTEAF
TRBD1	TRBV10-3	ATSATGENSPLH
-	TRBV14	ASSQDKLANEQF
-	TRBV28	AGQGGIYNEQF
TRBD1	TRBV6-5	ASRRRQGIDNEQF
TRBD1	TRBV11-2	ASSLTGFTGELF
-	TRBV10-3	AISDRVDQETQY